The TCR beta chain described here comes from a study of shared clonotypes between healthy human individuals. Across the whole study: Donor ages ranged 18 to 49 years: a couple of women, a few men. Study-level points and caveats: How much donors shared clonotypes was expected to be affected by sequencing depth.

This CDR3 is 14 amino acids long. V was pared by 2 bases and J by 1 base, with 9 bases between. Germline V CDR1 and CDR2: SGHTA, FQGNSA. Once extracted for a subset, genomic DNA was divided evenly among several immunoSEQ plates. Under the authors' procedure: Filtering was not the same, since immunoSEQ gave junction-only sequences without quality scores. Measured with immunoSEQ multiplex PCR; TCRdb has only the in-frame clones, and not every one. The V and J calls and clone size come from that table; D and trimming were worked out from the DNA. The sample carries millions of clones, roughly 95% recorded once. With regard to this clone: Its antigen is not identified. In the same sample, other DNA sequences code for this CDR3.

Sequencing input: naive CD4+ T cells sorted from blood. Indicated subset: CD45RA+ positively selected. This rearrangement joins TRBV7-2 to TRBJ2-7; a weak D match, TRBD1 (5 bases). The receptor comes from a man aged 18 to 35 in good health. CDR3: CASSLQGGSYEQYF. The CDR3 nucleotides read TGTGCCAGCAGCTTACAGGGCGGTTCCTACGAGCAGTACTTC.